This T cell receptor beta chain was found in a study of blood T cell repertoires in COVID-19. Profiling relied on immunoSEQ multiplex PCR, and the TCRdb table lists in-frame clones only, not all of them. Of 250,000 to 300,000 clones listed, 80% to 95% are singletons. Germline CDR1 SGHNT, CDR2 YYREEE (reference sequence). This CDR3 comprises 15 residues. V was pared by 2 bases and J by 6 bases, with 17 bases between. The J gene is TRBJ1-2, the V gene TRBV5-4, with TRBD1 as a possible D gene (6 bases). This TCR was sampled from a woman younger than 45 who had recovered from COVID-19. Sequencing was carried out using PBMCs or T cells enriched from blood (not recorded which). The CDR3 nucleotides read TGTGCCAGCAGCTTTTTTGACCTACAGGGCCATGGCTACACCTTC. Residues: CASSFFDLQGHGYTF.